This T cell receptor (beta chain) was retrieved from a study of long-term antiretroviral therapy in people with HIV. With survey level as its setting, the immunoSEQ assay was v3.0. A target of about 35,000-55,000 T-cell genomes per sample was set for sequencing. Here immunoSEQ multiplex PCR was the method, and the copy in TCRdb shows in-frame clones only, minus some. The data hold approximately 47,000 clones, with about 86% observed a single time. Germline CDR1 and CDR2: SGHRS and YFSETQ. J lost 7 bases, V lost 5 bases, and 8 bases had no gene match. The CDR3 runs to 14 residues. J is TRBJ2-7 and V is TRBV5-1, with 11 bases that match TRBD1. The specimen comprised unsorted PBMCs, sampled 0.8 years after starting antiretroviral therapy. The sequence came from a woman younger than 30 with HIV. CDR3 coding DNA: TGCGCCAGCAGTAAAGGACAGGGGGCGGGAGAGCAGTACTTC. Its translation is CASSKGQGAGEQYF.